This T cell receptor beta chain was sequenced during a study of blood T cell repertoires in COVID-19. About the research overall: From the United States, Italy and Spain came samples of acute and convalescent COVID-19.

All recovered Cohort 3 donors got two negative PCRs, got clearance, or saw symptom resolution. The protocol was immunoSEQ multiplex PCR, while the TCRdb copy is restricted to in-frame clones and leaves out a portion. The sample includes 360,000 or so clones, under 85% of them seen just once. V lost 1 base to trimming and J lost 5 bases, with 6 bases between them. CDR3 length: 12 residues. Germline CDR1 is SGHVS and CDR2 is FQNEAQ. This sequence was found in a woman aged 50 to 60 who had recovered from COVID-19. Input material: PBMCs or T cells enriched from blood (not recorded which). V is TRBV7-8 and J is TRBJ2-7; D possibly corresponds to TRBD2 (5 bases). The CDR3: CASSLVANEQYF. In DNA, the CDR3 is TGTGCCAGCAGCTTAGTAGCGAACGAGCAGTACTTC.